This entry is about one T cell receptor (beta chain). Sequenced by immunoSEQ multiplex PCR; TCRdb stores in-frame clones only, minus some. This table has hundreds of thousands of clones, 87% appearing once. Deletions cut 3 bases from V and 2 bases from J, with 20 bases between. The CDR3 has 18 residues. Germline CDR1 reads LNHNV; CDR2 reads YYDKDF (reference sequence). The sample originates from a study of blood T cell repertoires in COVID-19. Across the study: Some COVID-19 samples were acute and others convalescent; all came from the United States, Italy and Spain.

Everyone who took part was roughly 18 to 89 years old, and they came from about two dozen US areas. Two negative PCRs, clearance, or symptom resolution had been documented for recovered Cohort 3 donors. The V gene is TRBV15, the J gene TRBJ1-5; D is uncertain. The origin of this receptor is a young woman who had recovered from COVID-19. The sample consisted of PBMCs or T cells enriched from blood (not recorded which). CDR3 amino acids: CATSSPLLGRSGNQPQHF. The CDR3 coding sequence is TGTGCCACCAGCAGTCCCCTCCTGGGGAGGAGCGGCAATCAGCCCCAGCATTTT.